Listed below are T cell receptor beta chains from one sample, sequenced in a study of T cell changes during pregnancy in multiple sclerosis. Some clones are missing from TCRdb's copy, which holds only in-frame ones; the method was immunoSEQ multiplex PCR. Seen here are some 53,000 clones, around 92% observed once, and the top ten hold 0.25%. The sequencing used CD4+ T cells from peripheral blood mononuclear cells, collected in the third trimester of pregnancy. The source of these receptors is a female donor with multiple sclerosis, enrolled in a pregnancy study. Each CDR3 is given with its conserved first and last residue. D genes are given only for firm matches. Rows give clone size only sometimes, using once, few, many, or a class for an expanded clone.

CDR3 DNA | CDR3 protein | J gene | D gene | V gene | clone size
TGTGCCAGCAGCCGAAGCGGGAGGGTCTACAATGAGCAGTTCTTC | CASSRSGRVYNEQFF | TRBJ2-1 | TRBD2 | TRBV11-3 | .
TGTGCCAGGGGGACAGGGAGGTCAATATCACCCCTCCACTTT | CARGTGRSISPLHF | TRBJ1-6 | TRBD1 | TRBV2 | few
TGTGCCAGCAGCCCTGGACGGGGAACTAACTATGGCTACACCTTC | CASSPGRGTNYGYTF | TRBJ1-2 | . | TRBV5-6 | few
TGCGCCAGCAGCTTGGCCACATACGGGGGTAATCCTGACATGAACACTGAAGCTTTCTTT | CASSLATYGGNPDMNTEAFF | TRBJ1-1 | . | TRBV5-1 | .
TGCGCCAGCAGCTGGACAGGGCCGAACACCGGGGAGCTGTTTTTT | CASSWTGPNTGELFF | TRBJ2-2 | TRBD1 | TRBV5-1 | .
TGTGCCAGCAGTGAACTCGGGGAGACCCAGTACTTC | CASSELGETQYF | TRBJ2-5 | . | TRBV2 | .
TGTGCCAGCAGGGACAGGGTCTGGGGCTACACCTTC | CASRDRVWGYTF | TRBJ1-2 | TRBD1 | TRBV6-5 | .
TGCGCCAGCAGCTCTAACCAAGAGACCCAGTACTTC | CASSSNQETQYF | TRBJ2-5 | . | TRBV5-1 | once
TGTGCCAGCAGCTTAATTAGGGGACAAAACTATGGCTACACCTTC | CASSLIRGQNYGYTF | TRBJ1-2 | . | TRBV11-2 | .
TGCGCCAGCAGCTCCGAAGCTAGGATCGGCACAGATACGCAGTATTTT | CASSSEARIGTDTQYF | TRBJ2-3 | . | TRBV5-1 | .
TGTGCCAGTAGGGCCGCTACAGGGTCTGACGAGCAGTACTTC | CASRAATGSDEQYF | TRBJ2-7 | . | TRBV19 | .
TGCGCCAGCAGTCCCTGGGGCTTTATCTATGGCTACACCTTC | CASSPWGFIYGYTF | TRBJ1-2 | . | TRBV23-1 | .
TGTGCCAGCAGCTTGAGGGCACCAATGAACACTGAAGCTTTCTTT | CASSLRAPMNTEAFF | TRBJ1-1 | . | TRBV7-9 | .
TGTGCCTGGAGTGGACAGGGGGGCAATCAGCCCCAGCATTTT | CAWSGQGGNQPQHF | TRBJ1-5 | TRBD1 | TRBV30 | few
TGTGCCAGCAGCTTACAGATCTCTGGGGCCAACGTCCTGACTTTC | CASSLQISGANVLTF | TRBJ2-6 | . | TRBV5-6 | .
TGCGCCAGCAGCGGAGGGACGGTAAGCTATGGCTACACCTTC | CASSGGTVSYGYTF | TRBJ1-2 | . | TRBV5-1 | .
TGTGCCAGCAGTGAAGGTCCGGGGAAGGGGACCCAGTACTTC | CASSEGPGKGTQYF | TRBJ2-5 | . | TRBV6-1 | .
TGTGCCAGCAGGCTCGGGGGAACTGGGGCCAACGTCCTGACTTTC | CASRLGGTGANVLTF | TRBJ2-6 | . | TRBV7-2 | .
TGCAGTGCTAGAGGGACTAGCCCACAGTATTTT | CSARGTSPQYF | TRBJ2-3 | TRBD2 | TRBV20-1 | .
TGTGCCAGCAGCGCCAGGGGGGCAGGGGGCGGGGAAGCTTTCTTT | CASSARGAGGGEAFF | TRBJ1-1 | TRBD1 | TRBV5-6 | .
TGTGCCAGCAGCCCTGACAGGGGTTATGGGTCCGACTATGGCTACACCTTC | CASSPDRGYGSDYGYTF | TRBJ1-2 | TRBD1 | TRBV7-8 | .
TGTGCCAGCAGTAGCAGGGGTGACACTGAAGCTTTCTTT | CASSSRGDTEAFF | TRBJ1-1 | . | TRBV6-6 | few
TGTGCCAGCAGCCTCACCGGGGGGCAAAACACCGGGGAGCTGTTTTTT | CASSLTGGQNTGELFF | TRBJ2-2 | . | TRBV11-2 | .
TGTGCCAGCCGTTCAGCGGGAGGGCCACACAATGAGCAGTTCTTC | CASRSAGGPHNEQFF | TRBJ2-1 | TRBD2 | TRBV5-4 | .
TGCAGCGCAGTCGCGACAGGGGGCGCCGAGCAGTACTTC | CSAVATGGAEQYF | TRBJ2-7 | TRBD1 | TRBV29-1 | .
TGTGCCAGCAGCCCACAGGGGGGGTCCTACGAGCAGTACTTC | CASSPQGGSYEQYF | TRBJ2-7 | . | TRBV7-9 | .
TGTGCCAGCAGCTTGGGAGTACCCCAAGTTTCCTACGAGCAGTACTTC | CASSLGVPQVSYEQYF | TRBJ2-7 | . | TRBV5-5 | .
TGTGCCAGTAGTGGGGGTCTCGGGACAGGTCCCTACGAGCAGTACTTC | CASSGGLGTGPYEQYF | TRBJ2-7 | TRBD1 | TRBV19 | .
TGCGCCAGCAGCCAAGATGACAGGGGGGATGGCTACACCTTC | CASSQDDRGDGYTF | TRBJ1-2 | TRBD1 | TRBV4-1 | .
TGTGCCAGTAGTATAGACGGGAGAAACTATGGCTACACCTTC | CASSIDGRNYGYTF | TRBJ1-2 | . | TRBV19 | .
TGCGCCAGCAGCCCCACAGCCGGACTAGCGGGGGGGAATCAAGAGACCCAGTACTTC | CASSPTAGLAGGNQETQYF | TRBJ2-5 | TRBD2 | TRBV5-1 | .
TGTGCCAGCAGTGAAGGGGTAGCGGTGGGCAATGAGCAGTTCTTC | CASSEGVAVGNEQFF | TRBJ2-1 | . | TRBV6-1 | .
TGTGCCAGCAGGGGACAGGGAATCTACAATGAGCAGTTCTTC | CASRGQGIYNEQFF | TRBJ2-1 | TRBD1 | TRBV27 | .
TGTGCCAGCGCGGGAGGGAGCTCCTACGAGCAGTACTTC | CASAGGSSYEQYF | TRBJ2-7 | TRBD2 | TRBV2 | .
TGTGCCAGCAGCCGACAGGGGGCCCGGGGCTACACCTTC | CASSRQGARGYTF | TRBJ1-2 | TRBD1 | TRBV5-6 | .
TGTGCCAGCAGCCCTGACATCGGAATCGGCAATGAGCAGTTCTTC | CASSPDIGIGNEQFF | TRBJ2-1 | . | TRBV7-9 | .
TGTGCCAGCAGGCGAGGTTTCCAAGAGACCCAGTACTTC | CASRRGFQETQYF | TRBJ2-5 | . | TRBV6-1 | .
TGTGCCAGGGGAGGGCCCTCGAACACCGGGGAGCTGTTTTTT | CARGGPSNTGELFF | TRBJ2-2 | TRBD2 | TRBV2 | .
TGTGCCAGTAGTATCCATCTAGGACAGGGGGCCAGCAATCAGCCCCAGCATTTT | CASSIHLGQGASNQPQHF | TRBJ1-5 | TRBD1 | TRBV19 | .
TGTGCCAGCAGCCCCGCAGGGTCGGGCACAGATACGCAGTATTTT | CASSPAGSGTDTQYF | TRBJ2-3 | . | TRBV7-3 | .
TGTGCCAGCAGCGTAGGGGGGGGCCCCAACGGGGAGCTGTTTTTT | CASSVGGGPNGELFF | TRBJ2-2 | . | TRBV9 | few
TGTGCCAGTAGTATCCCCGGGGGGCTGCGCGGGACCCAGTACTTC | CASSIPGGLRGTQYF | TRBJ2-5 | . | TRBV19 | .
TGCGCCAGCAGCTTATCACAGGGGTTCTCCTACGAGCAGTACTTC | CASSLSQGFSYEQYF | TRBJ2-7 | TRBD1 | TRBV5-1 | .
TGTGCCAGCAGGGGGGCAGGGGACCTTTACAATGAGCAGTTCTTC | CASRGAGDLYNEQFF | TRBJ2-1 | . | TRBV6-5 | .
TGTGCCAGCATTCAGGACAGGGTAGGAGAGACCCAGTACTTC | CASIQDRVGETQYF | TRBJ2-5 | TRBD1 | TRBV28 | .
TGTGCCAGCAGCTTGGGCGGTATCTCTGGAAACACCATATATTTT | CASSLGGISGNTIYF | TRBJ1-3 | . | TRBV5-4 | .
TGTGCCAGCACACAGGGGCGATGGGAGACCCAGTACTTC | CASTQGRWETQYF | TRBJ2-5 | TRBD1 | TRBV6-5 | .
TGCGCCAGCAGCTTGGGGGGACTTCGGACTAGCGGGGGACTAGATGAGCAGTTCTTC | CASSLGGLRTSGGLDEQFF | TRBJ2-1 | TRBD2 | TRBV5-1 | .
TGTGCCAGCAGCCGGAACAGGAATAGGGACTATGGCTACACCTTC | CASSRNRNRDYGYTF | TRBJ1-2 | . | TRBV6-5 | .
TGTGCCAGTAGTATAGACCAGGGTGGTGTTGGGGCCAACGTCCTGACTTTC | CASSIDQGGVGANVLTF | TRBJ2-6 | . | TRBV19 | .
TGTGCCAGCAGTTCCTGGGACAGGGGGAACGAGCAGTACTTC | CASSSWDRGNEQYF | TRBJ2-7 | TRBD1 | TRBV6-6 | .
TGTGCCAGCAGCTTGGGCGCGGACAGCCCCTTCTACAATGAGCAGTTCTTC | CASSLGADSPFYNEQFF | TRBJ2-1 | . | TRBV5-5 | .
TGCGCCAGCAGCGACTTAGCGGGAGGGTTTGGCCGGGAGCTGTTTTTT | CASSDLAGGFGRELFF | TRBJ2-2 | TRBD2 | TRBV5-1 | .
TGTGCCAGCAGCTTGGACAGGCGAAAGCTAGCTTTCTTT | CASSLDRRKLAFF | TRBJ1-1 | . | TRBV5-4 | .
TGTGCCAGCAGTCCCTTCCCCCGGAGCTCCTACAATGAGCAGTTCTTC | CASSPFPRSSYNEQFF | TRBJ2-1 | . | TRBV6-4 | .
TGTGCCAGCTCACCAAACAGCGGGGGGGCGAACGAGCAGTACTTC | CASSPNSGGANEQYF | TRBJ2-7 | TRBD2 | TRBV18 | .
TGTGCCAGCAGCTTCCGGGGGTTTGATTCACCCCTCCACTTT | CASSFRGFDSPLHF | TRBJ1-6 | . | TRBV11-2 | .
TGTGCCAGCAGTTATATTGGGGGCGTCGGCTATGGCTACACCTTC | CASSYIGGVGYGYTF | TRBJ1-2 | . | TRBV28 | .
TGTGCCAGCAGTAGCGCGGGGGGCGTAACTAATGAAAAACTGTTTTTT | CASSSAGGVTNEKLFF | TRBJ1-4 | . | TRBV28 | .